The 17 T cell receptor beta chains presented below share a single source sample, sequenced in a study of blood T cells in healthy people across ages. Together with a sample-barcoded 5' primer, a J-beta primer mix was included in a second PCR lasting roughly 6 to 12 cycles. From the 5' RACE reads, TCRdb called clonotypes with MiXCR, one entry per CDR3 protein. The sample lists some 890,000 distinct CDR3 sequences; about 28% were seen once. The same sample was also used in a study of T cells of mothers and their children.

Material: blood. Receptors were obtained from a woman in her thirties or forties in good health.

In this sample, this clonotype turned up a few times. V usage is TRBV28 and J usage is TRBJ2-1; D gene uncertain. CDR3 length: 15 amino acids. Trimming stripped 2 bases from V and 7 bases from J, with 15 bases between. Germline V gene lookup returns CDR1 MDHEN and CDR2 SYDVKM. The CDR3 DNA reads as TGTGCCAGCAGTTTAATTGGTCCCGAGTATAATGAGCAGTTCTTC. Translation gives CASSLIGPEYNEQFF.

This clonotype has a count of ten or more. CDR3 in DNA: TGCAGCGTAGGACAGGGTTGGCAAGAGACCCAGTACTTC. This translates into CSVGQGWQETQYF. The chain couples TRBV29-1 to TRBJ2-5; TRBD1 matches 8 bases. J gave up 2 bases and V 6 bases, and 5 bases lay outside the gene matches. This CDR3 spans 13 amino acids. CDR1 is SQVTM and CDR2 is ANQGSEA in the germline V gene.

This CDR3 reads CATKLTGTGGKAEAFF. Written as DNA, the CDR3 is TGTGCCACCAAGCTAACCGGGACAGGGGGGAAGGCTGAAGCTTTCTTT. V gene TRBV27 combines with J gene TRBJ1-1, with TRBD1 matching over 11 bases. There are 16 residues in the CDR3. V trimming: 10 bases; J trimming: 6 bases; junction bases outside the gene matches: 16. Germline values: CDR1 MNHEY, CDR2 SMNVEV (reference sequence).

The table lists this clonotype with many counts. The J gene is TRBJ2-1, the V gene TRBV9; 13 nucleotides align to TRBD2. Germline CDR1 is SGDLS and CDR2 is YYNGEE. With V trimmed by 1 base and J by 2 bases, 6 bases remained unmatched. The CDR3 loop spans 18 amino acids. In DNA, the CDR3 is TGTGCCAGCAGCGTACCTCGGACTAGCGGGGGCACCTACAATGAGCAGTTCTTC. It is translated as CASSVPRTSGGTYNEQFF.

This clonotype has at least ten counts. The chain uses TRBV11-2 and TRBJ1-2; no definite D call. This CDR3 is built from 15 residues. The ends were cut back, 7 bases at V and 0 bases at J, with 15 bases in the middle. Germline V gene lookup returns CDR1 SGHAT and CDR2 FQNNGV. CDR3 region: CASTPGRVANYGYTF. Here the CDR3 DNA reads TGTGCCAGCACCCCGGGGAGAGTAGCTAACTATGGCTACACCTTC.

This clonotype was seen a few times. J is TRBJ2-1 and V is TRBV20-1; a weak D match, TRBD2 (5 bases). The V gene lost 5 bases and the J gene lost 9 bases, with 17 bases spanning the gap. CDR1 DFQATT and CDR2 SNEGSKA come from the germline V gene (reference sequence). The CDR3 covers 13 residues. CDR3 residues: CSAPTSNGGEQFF. The CDR3 DNA is TGCAGTGCTCCCACTAGTAACGGCGGTGAGCAGTTCTTC.

This clonotype was detected a few times. This chain uses TRBV7-2 with TRBJ2-5; either TRBD1 or TRBD2 may fit D (6 bases each). V was pared by 1 base and J by 4 bases, with 10 bases between. The CDR3 has 14 residues. Germline assignment: CDR1 SGHTA and CDR2 FQGNSA. For the CDR3, the DNA is TGTGCCAGCAGCTTAGAAGAGGGGGGAGAGACCCAGTACTTC. This gives the protein CASSLEEGGETQYF.

Regarding this clonotype: An end of the junction differs from the germline gene, which may be a read error. V gene TRBV7-9 combines with J gene TRBJ2-3; no definite D call. CDR1 is SEHNR, CDR2 FQNEAQ, per germline (reference sequence). CDR3 length: 14 residues. The CDR3 coding sequence is TGTGCCAGCAGCTTAGTGGGCAGCACAGATACGCAGGATTTT. Its protein is CASSLVGSTDTQDF. Based on the CDR3 plus reference TRBV7-9 and TRBJ2-3, the full variable domain is DTGVSQNPRHKITKRGQNVTFRCDPISEHNRLYWYRQTLGQGPEFLTYFQNEAQLEKSRLLSDRFSAERPKGSFSTLEIQRTEQGDSAMYLCASSLVGSTDTQDFGPGTRLTVL.

V gene TRBV14 combines with J gene TRBJ1-2; D uncertain. Germline lookup yields CDR1 SGHDN and CDR2 FVKESK. V was pared by 0 bases and J by 4 bases, with 9 bases between. The CDR3 consists of 14 residues. In DNA, the CDR3 is TGTGCCAGCAGCCAAGATCCGCGCCGCTATGGCTACACCTTC. Amino acids: CASSQDPRRYGYTF.

There are a few counts of this clonotype. The gene calls are TRBV11-2 and TRBJ2-3, with a weak D call TRBD2 (5 bases). The CDR3 totals 15 residues. Between the trimmed V and J ends, which lost 5 bases and 0 bases, there was a span of 12 bases. CDR1 is SGHAT and CDR2 is FQNNGV in the germline V gene. In DNA, the CDR3 is TGTGCCAGCAGCCCGAGGGTCCGTAGCACAGATACGCAGTATTTT. Its protein product is CASSPRVRSTDTQYF.

This rearrangement joins TRBV28 to TRBJ1-1, with a weak D call TRBD1 (6 bases). Germline V gene sequence: CDR1 MDHEN, CDR2 SYDVKM. Trimming pared 6 bases from V and 11 bases from J, leaving 22 bases between. This CDR3 is built from 14 residues. The CDR3 loop reads CASSREVGGRIAFF. The CDR3, as DNA: TGTGCCAGCAGCCGTGAGGTGGGGGGGCGCATCGCTTTCTTT.

Comments on this clonotype: At one end, the junction sequence differs from germline, possibly due to a read error. The chain recombines TRBV20-1 with TRBJ2-7; TRBD1 matches at 9 bases. The CDR3 sequence is 15 residues long. Germline CDR1 reads DFQATT; CDR2 reads SNEGSKA (reference sequence). CDR3 DNA sequence: TGCAGTGCACGGGACCGGGACAGGGTGTCCTGCGAGCAGTACTTC. Residues: CSARDRDRVSCEQYF.

The chain is built from TRBV27 and TRBJ2-7; TRBD2 matches at 7 bases. The CDR3 extends over 14 amino acids. Germline CDR1 is MNHEY and CDR2 is SMNVEV (reference sequence). V lost 2 bases, J lost 5 bases, and 6 bases stayed unmatched. The CDR3 protein is CASSLGLAVHEQYF. DNA of the CDR3: TGTGCCAGCAGTTTAGGGCTAGCGGTACACGAGCAGTACTTC.

To note about this clonotype: At one of its ends the junction is not consistent with the germline gene, which may arise from a read error. V and J are TRBV28 and TRBJ2-1; tentatively, D is TRBD1 (5 bases). This CDR3 spans 14 amino acids. Germline V lookup: CDR1 MDHEN, CDR2 SYDVKM. The CDR3 sequence is CVSSFSGRVNEQFF. For the CDR3, the DNA is TGCGTCAGCAGTTTTTCGGGCAGGGTCAATGAGCAGTTCTTT. Using reference TRBV28 and TRBJ2-1 for the parts outside the CDR3, the full variable domain is DVKVTQSSRYLVKRTGEKVFLECVQDMDHENMFWYRQDPGLGLRLIYFSYDVKMKEKGDIPEGYSVSREKKERFSLILESASTNQTSMYLCVSSFSGRVNEQFFGPGTRLTVL.

The V and J genes are TRBV3-1 and TRBJ1-6; 7 bases align to TRBD1. CDR3 length equals 15 residues. CDR1 and CDR2 (germline): LGHDT, YNNKEL (reference sequence). V shed 2 bases and J 7 bases; nucleotides not matched to a gene: 5. The DNA for the CDR3 is TGTGCCAGCAGCCAACGGGGGACAGCCAATTCACCCCTCCACTTT. This encodes CASSQRGTANSPLHF.

This clonotype was counted between two and nine times. The V call is TRBV15, the J call TRBJ1-6; TRBD1 matches 8 bases. V lost 1 base to trimming and J lost 6 bases; unmatched junction nucleotides: 14. The germline CDR1 and CDR2 sequences are LNHNV and YYDKDF (reference sequence). CDR3 length equals 19 residues. Written as DNA, the CDR3 is TGTGCCACCAGCAGAGGGAAAGTAACAGGGGGAGCCCTTAATTCACCCCTCCACTTT. Amino acids: CATSRGKVTGGALNSPLHF.

The sample holds a few counts of this clonotype. This chain uses TRBV5-1 with TRBJ1-1, with D uncertain. The ends were cut back, 0 bases at V and 7 bases at J, with 10 bases in the middle. Germline loops: CDR1 SGHRS, CDR2 YFSETQ. This CDR3 has 13 amino acids. CDR3 loop: CASSLARADEAFF. The CDR3 nucleotides are TGCGCCAGCAGCTTGGCCCGGGCGGATGAAGCTTTCTTT.